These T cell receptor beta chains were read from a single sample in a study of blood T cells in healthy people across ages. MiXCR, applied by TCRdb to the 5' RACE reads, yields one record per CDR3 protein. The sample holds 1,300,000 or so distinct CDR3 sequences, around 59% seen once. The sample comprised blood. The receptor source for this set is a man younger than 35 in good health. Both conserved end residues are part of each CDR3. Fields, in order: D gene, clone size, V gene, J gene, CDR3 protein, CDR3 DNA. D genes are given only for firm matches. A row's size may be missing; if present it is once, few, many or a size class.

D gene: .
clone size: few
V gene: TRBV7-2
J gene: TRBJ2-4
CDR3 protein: CAGGTQLYNEQYF
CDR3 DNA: TGTGCCGGCGGGACTCAACTTTACAATGAGCAGTACTTC

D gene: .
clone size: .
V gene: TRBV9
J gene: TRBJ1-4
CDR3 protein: CASSVGTARNEKLFF
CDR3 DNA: TGTGCCAGCAGCGTAGGGACCGCTAGGAATGAAAAACTGTTTTTT

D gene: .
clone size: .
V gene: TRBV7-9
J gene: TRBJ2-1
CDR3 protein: CASSRVLALDNEQFF
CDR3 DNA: TGTGCCAGCAGCCGAGTACTAGCATTGGACAATGAGCAGTTCTTC

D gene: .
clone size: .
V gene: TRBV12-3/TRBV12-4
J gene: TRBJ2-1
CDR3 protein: CASSPGHRPYNEQFF
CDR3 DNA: TGTGCCAGCAGCCCCGGACATCGCCCCTACAATGAGCAGTTCTTC

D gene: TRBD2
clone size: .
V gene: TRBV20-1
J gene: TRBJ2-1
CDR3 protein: CSARDIAGAEQFF
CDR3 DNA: TGCAGTGCTAGAGATATAGCGGGGGCAGAGCAGTTCTTC

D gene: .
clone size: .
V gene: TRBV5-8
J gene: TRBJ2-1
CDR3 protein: CASSPGVAALTNNEQFF
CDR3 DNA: TGTGCCAGCAGCCCTGGTGTGGCGGCGCTAACCAACAATGAGCAGTTCTTC

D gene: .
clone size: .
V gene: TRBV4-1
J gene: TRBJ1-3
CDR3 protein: CASSQTAEIGKDTIYF
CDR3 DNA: TGCGCCAGCAGCCAGACTGCAGAAATAGGGAAGGACACCATATATTTT

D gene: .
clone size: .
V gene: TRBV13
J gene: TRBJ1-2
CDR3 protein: CASSLGTGPPHGGYTF
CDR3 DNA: TGTGCCAGCAGCTTAGGAACCGGCCCACCCCATGGGGGCTACACCTTC

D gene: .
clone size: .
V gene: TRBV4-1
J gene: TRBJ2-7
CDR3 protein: CASSLYLASENYEQYF
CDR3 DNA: TGCGCCAGCAGCCTATACCTGGCGTCTGAGAACTACGAGCAGTACTTC

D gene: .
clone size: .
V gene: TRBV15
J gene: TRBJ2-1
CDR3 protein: CATSRSRHEQFF
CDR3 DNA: TGTGCCACCAGCCGTAGCCGGCATGAGCAGTTCTTC

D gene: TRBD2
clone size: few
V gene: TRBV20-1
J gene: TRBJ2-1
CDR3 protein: CSARDWTSGRNEQFF
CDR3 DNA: TGCAGTGCTAGAGACTGGACTAGCGGGAGGAATGAGCAGTTCTTC

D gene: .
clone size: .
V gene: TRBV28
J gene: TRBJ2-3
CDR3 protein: CASSLGTNPPDTQYF
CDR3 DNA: TGTGCCAGCAGCCTAGGGACAAACCCCCCAGATACGCAGTATTTT

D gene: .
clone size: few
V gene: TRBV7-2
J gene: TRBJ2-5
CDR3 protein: CASSLRGNRETQYF
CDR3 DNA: TGTGCCAGCAGCTTACGGGGAAACAGAGAGACCCAGTACTTC

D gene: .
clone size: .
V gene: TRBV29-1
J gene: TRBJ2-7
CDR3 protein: CSTRGRYEQYF
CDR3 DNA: TGCAGCACCCGGGGTCGCTACGAGCAGTACTTC

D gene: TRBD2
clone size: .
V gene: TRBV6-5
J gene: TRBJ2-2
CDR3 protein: CASKTRAGENTGELFF
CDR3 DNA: TGTGCCAGCAAAACCCGAGCGGGGGAGAACACCGGGGAGCTGTTTTTT

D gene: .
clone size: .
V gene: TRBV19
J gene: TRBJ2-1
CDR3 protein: CASSIAEQGGSYNEQFF
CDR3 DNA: TGTGCCAGTAGTATAGCGGAACAGGGAGGGTCCTACAATGAGCAGTTCTTC

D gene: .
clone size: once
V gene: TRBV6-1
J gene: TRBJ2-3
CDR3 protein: CASSGVRQGWSTDTQYF
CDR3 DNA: TGTGCCAGCAGTGGGGTGAGGCAGGGTTGGAGCACAGATACGCAGTATTTT

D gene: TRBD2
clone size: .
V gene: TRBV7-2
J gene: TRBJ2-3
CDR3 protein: CASSPSAGGTVGTDTQYF
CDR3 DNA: TGTGCCAGCAGCCCATCAGCGGGAGGAACGGTAGGCACAGATACGCAGTATTTT

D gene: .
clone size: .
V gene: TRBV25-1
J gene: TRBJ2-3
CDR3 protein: CASRQGTPSTDTQYF
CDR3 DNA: TGTGCCAGCAGGCAGGGGACCCCTAGCACAGATACGCAGTATTTT

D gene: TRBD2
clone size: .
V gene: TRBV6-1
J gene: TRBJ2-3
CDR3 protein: CASSRGTSGFPTDTQYF
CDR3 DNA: TGTGCCAGCAGTCGTGGGACTAGCGGGTTTCCCACAGATACGCAGTATTTT

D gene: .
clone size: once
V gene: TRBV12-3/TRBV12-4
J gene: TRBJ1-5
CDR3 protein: CASSFRGRMSQPQHF
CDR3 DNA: TGTGCCAGCAGTTTCCGGGGGCGTATGAGTCAGCCCCAGCATTTT

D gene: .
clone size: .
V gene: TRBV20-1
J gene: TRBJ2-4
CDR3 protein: CSARDLEESPNIQYF
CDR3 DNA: TGCAGTGCTAGAGATCTTGAGGAGAGTCCAAACATTCAGTACTTC

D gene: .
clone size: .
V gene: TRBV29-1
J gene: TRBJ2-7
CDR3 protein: CSVVTGPPYEQYF
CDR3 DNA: TGCAGCGTTGTGACGGGACCCCCCTACGAGCAGTACTTC

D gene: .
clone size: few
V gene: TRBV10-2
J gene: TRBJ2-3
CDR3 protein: CASIESGFTDTQYF
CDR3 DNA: TGCGCCAGCATCGAGAGCGGTTTCACAGATACGCAGTATTTT

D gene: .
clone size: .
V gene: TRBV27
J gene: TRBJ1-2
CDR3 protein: CASSLSITPNGYTF
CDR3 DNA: TGTGCCAGCAGTTTATCGATCACCCCTAATGGCTACACCTTC

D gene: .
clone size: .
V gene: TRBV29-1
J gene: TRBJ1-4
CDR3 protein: CSVVVGPNEKLFF
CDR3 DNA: TGCAGCGTTGTAGTGGGACCTAATGAAAAACTGTTTTTT

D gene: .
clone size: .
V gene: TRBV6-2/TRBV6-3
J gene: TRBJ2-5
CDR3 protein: CASRTVTSAPSETQYF
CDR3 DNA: TGTGCCAGCAGAACAGTGACTAGTGCCCCCAGTGAGACCCAGTACTTC

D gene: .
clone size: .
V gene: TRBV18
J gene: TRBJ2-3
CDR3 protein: CASSPPNNPDTQYF
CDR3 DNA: TGTGCCAGCTCACCACCCAACAATCCAGATACGCAGTATTTT

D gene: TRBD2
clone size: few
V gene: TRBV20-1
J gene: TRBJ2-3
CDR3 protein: CSAPRLADSTDTQYF
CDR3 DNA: TGCAGTGCTCCCAGACTAGCAGATAGCACAGATACGCAGTATTTT

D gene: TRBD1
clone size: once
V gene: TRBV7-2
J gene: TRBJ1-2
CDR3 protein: CASSGTGERNSYGYTF
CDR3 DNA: TGTGCCAGCAGCGGGACAGGGGAGAGGAATAGCTATGGCTACACCTTC

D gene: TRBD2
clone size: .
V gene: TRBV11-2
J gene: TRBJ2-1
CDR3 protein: CASTGLEANEQFF
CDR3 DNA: TGTGCCAGCACCGGACTAGAGGCAAATGAGCAGTTCTTC

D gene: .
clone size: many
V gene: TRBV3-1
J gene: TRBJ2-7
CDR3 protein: CASSRRDSSYEQYF
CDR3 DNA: TGTGCCAGCAGTCGCCGGGACTCCTCCTACGAGCAGTACTTC

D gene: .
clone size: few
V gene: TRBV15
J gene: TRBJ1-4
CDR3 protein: CATAKKGHEKLFF
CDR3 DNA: TGTGCCACCGCGAAAAAGGGCCATGAAAAACTGTTTTTT

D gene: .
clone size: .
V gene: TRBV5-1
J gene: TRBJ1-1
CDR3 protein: CASSLGSETIEAFF
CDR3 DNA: TGCGCCAGCAGCTTGGGTTCAGAGACGATCGAAGCTTTCTTT

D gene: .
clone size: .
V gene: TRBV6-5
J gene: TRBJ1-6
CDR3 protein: CASSYQVRAGLTSPLHF
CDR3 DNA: TGTGCCAGCAGTTATCAGGTGCGGGCAGGGTTAACCTCACCCCTCCACTTT

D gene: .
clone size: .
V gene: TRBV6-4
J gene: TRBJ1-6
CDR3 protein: CASSLRDVSSYNSPLHF
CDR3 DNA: TGTGCCAGCAGCCTCCGTGACGTCAGCTCCTATAATTCACCCCTCCACTTT

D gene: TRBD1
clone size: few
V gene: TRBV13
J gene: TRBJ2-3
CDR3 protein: CASSPPVEQGSGSDTQYF
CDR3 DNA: TGTGCCAGCAGCCCCCCTGTGGAACAGGGGTCGGGGTCAGATACGCAGTATTTT

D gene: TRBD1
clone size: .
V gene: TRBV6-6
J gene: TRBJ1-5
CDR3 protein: CASSYYWARGLGQPQHF
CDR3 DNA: TGTGCCAGCAGTTACTATTGGGCCAGGGGGCTGGGTCAGCCCCAGCATTTT

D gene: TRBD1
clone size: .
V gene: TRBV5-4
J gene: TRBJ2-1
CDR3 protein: CASSVDRGYNNEQFF
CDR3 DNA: TGTGCCAGCAGCGTCGACAGGGGCTATAACAATGAGCAGTTCTTC

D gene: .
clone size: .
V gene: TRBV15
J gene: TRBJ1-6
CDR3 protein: CATSREPGTPNSPLHF
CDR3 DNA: TGTGCCACCAGCAGAGAGCCCGGGACACCCAATTCACCCCTCCACTTT

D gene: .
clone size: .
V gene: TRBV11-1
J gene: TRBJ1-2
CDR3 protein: CASSPGRGRVNYGYTF
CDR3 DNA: TGTGCCAGCAGCCCCGGACGGGGGCGAGTGAACTATGGCTACACCTTC

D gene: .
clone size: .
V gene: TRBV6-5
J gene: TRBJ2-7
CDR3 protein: CASRTPGQPYEQYF
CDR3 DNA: TGTGCCAGCAGGACCCCGGGACAACCCTACGAGCAGTACTTC

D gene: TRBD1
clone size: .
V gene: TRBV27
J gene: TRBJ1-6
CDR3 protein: CASRQQGADSPLHF
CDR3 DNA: TGTGCCAGCAGACAACAGGGGGCAGATTCACCCCTCCACTTT

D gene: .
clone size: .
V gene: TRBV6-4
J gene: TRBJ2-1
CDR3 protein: CASSDRQSYEQFF
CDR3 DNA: TGTGCCAGCAGTGACCGGCAGAGCTATGAGCAGTTCTTC

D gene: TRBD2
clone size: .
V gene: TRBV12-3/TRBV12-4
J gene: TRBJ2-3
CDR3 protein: CASSRRLAGGPDTQYF
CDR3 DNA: TGTGCCAGCAGCCGTAGACTAGCGGGGGGGCCAGATACGCAGTATTTT

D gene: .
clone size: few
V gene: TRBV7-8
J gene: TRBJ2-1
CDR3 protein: CASSGNLDSYNEQFF
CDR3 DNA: TGTGCCAGCAGCGGCAATTTAGACAGCTACAATGAGCAGTTCTTC

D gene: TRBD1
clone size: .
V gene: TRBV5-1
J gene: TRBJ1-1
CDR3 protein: CASNSQQGDPEAFF
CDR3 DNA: TGCGCCAGCAACTCACAACAGGGGGACCCTGAAGCTTTCTTT

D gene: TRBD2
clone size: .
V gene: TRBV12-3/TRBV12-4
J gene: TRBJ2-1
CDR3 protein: CASSPRTSGTEQFF
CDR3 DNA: TGTGCCAGCAGTCCCCGGACTAGCGGTACTGAGCAGTTCTTC

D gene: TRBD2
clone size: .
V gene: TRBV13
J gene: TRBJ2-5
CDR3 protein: CASSKLAIRQETQYF
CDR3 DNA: TGTGCCAGCAGCAAACTAGCGATTAGGCAAGAGACCCAGTACTTC

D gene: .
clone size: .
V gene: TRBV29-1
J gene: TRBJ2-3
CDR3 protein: CSVWGDTQYF
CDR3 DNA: TGCAGCGTTTGGGGAGATACGCAGTATTTT

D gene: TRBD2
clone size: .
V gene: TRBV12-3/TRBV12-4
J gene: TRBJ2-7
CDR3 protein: CATGRTGSYEQYF
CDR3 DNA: TGTGCCACCGGGAGGACCGGCTCCTACGAGCAGTACTTC

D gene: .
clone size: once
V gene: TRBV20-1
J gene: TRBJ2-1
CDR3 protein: CSARKWGSGDNEQFF
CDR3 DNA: TGCAGTGCTAGGAAATGGGGCTCGGGGGACAATGAGCAGTTCTTC

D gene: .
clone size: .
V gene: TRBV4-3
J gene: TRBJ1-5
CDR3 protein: CASSLGLHSNQPQHF
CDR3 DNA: TGCGCCAGCAGTTTAGGGCTCCATAGCAATCAGCCCCAGCATTTT

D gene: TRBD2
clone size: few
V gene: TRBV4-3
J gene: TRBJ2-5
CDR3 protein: CASSQGLAGGRETQYF
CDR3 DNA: TGCGCCAGCAGCCAAGGACTAGCGGGGGGGCGAGAGACCCAGTACTTC

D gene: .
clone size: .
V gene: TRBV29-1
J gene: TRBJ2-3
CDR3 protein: CSVEISPTDTQYF
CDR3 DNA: TGCAGCGTTGAAATATCCCCTACAGATACGCAGTATTTT